This T cell receptor (beta chain) stems from a study of T cell changes during pregnancy in multiple sclerosis. The CDR3 has 16 residues. Germline CDR1 reads SEHNR; CDR2 reads FQNEAQ (reference sequence). V shed 6 bases and J 3 bases; nucleotides not matched to a gene: 6. Using immunoSEQ multiplex PCR, the repertoire was profiled, and TCRdb retains in-frame clones only, with some absent. The table records about 56,000 clones, approximately 90% of them present only once. Material: peripheral blood from another person, used as feeder cells. The chain uses TRBV7-9 and TRBJ2-2; 11 bases fit TRBD2. The clonotype was recovered from a human donor whose cells served as feeder cells for cultures in a pregnancy study. CDR3 region: CASRRLAGYHTGELFF. DNA of the CDR3: TGTGCCAGCAGGAGACTAGCGGGGTACCACACCGGGGAGCTGTTTTTT. The full variable domain, completed using reference TRBV7-9 and TRBJ2-2, is DTGVSQNPRHKITKRGQNVTFRCDPISEHNRLYWYRQTLGQGPEFLTYFQNEAQLEKSRLLSDRFSAERPKGSFSTLEIQRTEQGDSAMYLCASRRLAGYHTGELFFGEGSRLTVL.